The present TCR beta chain was sequenced within a study of T cells in Graves' hyperthyroidism and ophthalmopathy. CDR1 is PRHDT and CDR2 is FYEKMQ in the germline V gene (reference sequence). With 5 bases clipped from V and 7 bases from J, the junction kept 10 bases outside the gene matches. This CDR3 region has 15 residues. Newly diagnosed patients aged 18 to 65 had hyperthyroidism of under 2 months' duration. RNA transcripts yielded amplified TCR beta CDR3 regions. HTBI primers were the set used in a first-round RT-PCR of the TCR CDR3. TCRdb re-called the multiplex PCR reads with MiXCR, one entry per CDR3 protein. Of roughly 300,000 distinct CDR3 sequences listed, about 18% are singletons. The table lists this clonotype with many counts.

Material: blood. The chain links TRBV13 to TRBJ2-1; 8 positions match TRBD1. This TCR was sampled from a woman between 50 and 59 years old with Graves' hyperthyroidism. The CDR3 coding sequence is TGTGCCAGCAGCCTCGGACAGGGTCTGGGGAATGAGCAGTTCTTC. Its translation is CASSLGQGLGNEQFF.